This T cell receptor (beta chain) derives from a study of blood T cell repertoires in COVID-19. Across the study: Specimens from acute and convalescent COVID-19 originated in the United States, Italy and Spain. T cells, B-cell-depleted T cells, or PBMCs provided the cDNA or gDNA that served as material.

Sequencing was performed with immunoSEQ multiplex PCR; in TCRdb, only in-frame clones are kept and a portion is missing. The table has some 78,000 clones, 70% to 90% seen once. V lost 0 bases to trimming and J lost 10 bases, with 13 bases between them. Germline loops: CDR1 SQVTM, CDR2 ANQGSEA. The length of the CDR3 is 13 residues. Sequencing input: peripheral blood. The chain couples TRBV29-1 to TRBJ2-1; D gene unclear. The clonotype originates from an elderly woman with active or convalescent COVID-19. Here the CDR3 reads CSVEDLVYHEQFF. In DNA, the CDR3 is TGCAGCGTTGAAGATTTGGTCTACCACGAGCAGTTCTTC.